This T cell receptor (beta chain) stems from a study of blood T cell repertoires in COVID-19. Sequencing used immunoSEQ multiplex PCR; TCRdb keeps in-frame clones, though not all of them. The repertoire consists of some 380,000 clones, with approximately 87% occurring once and the leading ten covering 1% to 1.5%. Sequencing used PBMCs or T cells enriched from blood (not recorded which). The sequence was collected from a man younger than 45 who had recovered from COVID-19.

The CDR3 is CASSQGQNYGYTF. For the CDR3, the DNA is TGCGCCAGCAGCCAAGGACAGAACTATGGCTACACCTTC. The rearrangement links TRBV10-1 to TRBJ1-2; TRBD1 is a possible D gene (6 bases). CDR3 size: 13 residues. Germline loops: CDR1 WNHNN, CDR2 SYGVQD (reference sequence). The germline V and J ends were trimmed by 6 bases and 2 bases, with 10 bases remaining between them.